The T cell receptor (beta chain) under discussion was sequenced for a study of T cells in localized non-small cell lung cancer. Some clones are missing from TCRdb's copy, which holds only in-frame ones; the method was immunoSEQ multiplex PCR. The data contain 30,000 to 35,000 clones, just over 90% of them singletons. Comment on this clone: Its antigen remains unidentified.

CDR3 length: 15 residues. Germline lookup yields CDR1 MNHEY and CDR2 SMNVEV (reference sequence). Trimming took 2 bases from V and 5 from J; bases not matched to a gene: 8. Study results and caveats: Among blood samples, higher T cell density accompanied longer overall survival. Compared with tumor, uninvolved adjacent lung displayed greater T cell clonality, ranking highest overall. The tumor had only one region sequenced, so heterogeneity remains possible. Appearances in adjacent lung were noted for a median around 55 of the top 100 tumor clones.

The sequencing used peripheral blood, collected before any cancer treatment. The chain links TRBV27 to TRBJ1-1; 7 bases are a match to TRBD1. This receptor was identified in a female donor older than 55 with stage I lung adenocarcinoma. CDR3 DNA sequence: TGTGCCAGCAGTTTAAGGGCAGGGGGGGGAACTGAAGCTTTCTTT. Its translation: CASSLRAGGGTEAFF.